Presented here are 19 T cell receptor beta chains from one specimen sequenced in a study of CD8+CD57+ T cells in acquired aplastic anemia. The study profiled TCR beta VDJ and CDR3 using genomic DNA as template. TCRdb fed the reads into MiXCR, producing one record per CDR3 protein. The sample yields 150,000 to 180,000 distinct CDR3 sequences, less than 60% seen once. Patients chosen for sequencing had shown CD8+CD57+ cell expansion by flow cytometry. Sequenced: sorted CD4+, CD8+, or CD8+CD57+ T cells (not recorded which) from PBMCs. All receptors come from a human donor with aplastic anemia.

V is TRBV18 and J is TRBJ2-7; TRBD1 might be the D (5 bases). Germline V gene data show CDR1 as KGHSH and CDR2 as LQKENI. The CDR3 has 13 residues. Trimming removed 3 bases from V and 0 bases from J, with 6 bases in between. DNA for the CDR3: TGTGCCAGCTCACCGACAGCCTCCTACGAGCAGTACTTC. Residues: CASSPTASYEQYF. Full variable domain (remainder filled in from reference TRBV18 and TRBJ2-7): NAGVMQNPRHLVRRRGQEARLRCSPMKGHSHVYWYRQLPEEGLKFMVYLQKENIIDESGMPKERFSAEFPKEGPSILRIQQVVRGDSAAYFCASSPTASYEQYFGPGTRLTVT.

This clonotype came up many times. The V and J genes are TRBV13 and TRBJ2-7; no reliable D call. Trimming removed 4 bases from V and 1 base from J, with 11 bases in between. The CDR3 extends over 14 amino acids. Germline V gives CDR1 PRHDT, CDR2 FYEKMQ (reference sequence). This chain's CDR3 is CASSSASSSYEQYF. CDR3 DNA sequence: TGTGCCAGCAGCTCGGCCAGTTCTTCCTACGAGCAGTACTTC.

The chain combines TRBV10-3 with TRBJ1-1; D possibly corresponds to TRBD1 (5 bases). Trimming cost V 5 bases and J 1 base, with 14 bases left between them. This CDR3 spans 15 amino acids. Germline CDR1 is ENHRY and CDR2 is SYGVKD. CDR3 DNA: TGTGCCATCAGTCCTGGGGGGTGGGGGAACACTGAAGCTTTCTTT. Residues: CAISPGGWGNTEAFF.

This clonotype has at least ten counts. The genes are TRBV7-8 and TRBJ2-7, with D unclear. Germline values: CDR1 SGHVS, CDR2 FQNEAQ. This CDR3 is built from 11 residues. Trimming took off 5 bases at V and 3 bases at J, with 5 bases between the two ends. The CDR3 region has the DNA TGTGCCAGCAGCCAAGTCTACGAGCAGTACTTC. Translation: CASSQVYEQYF.

The chain combines TRBV19 with TRBJ2-1, with D perhaps matching TRBD1 (5 bases). The CDR3 sequence is 14 residues long. V gave up 3 bases and J gave up 8 bases, with 14 bases separating them. Looked up from germline, CDR1 is LNHDA and CDR2 is SQIVND (reference sequence). The CDR3 loop is CASSMGQGRYEQFF. The CDR3 bases are TGTGCCAGTAGTATGGGGCAGGGAAGGTATGAGCAGTTCTTC.

This rearrangement joins TRBV5-6 to TRBJ2-1; 8 positions agree with TRBD2. V lost 4 bases and J lost 10; bases outside the gene matches: 10. The CDR3 extends over 14 amino acids. Germline assignment: CDR1 SGHDT and CDR2 YYEEEE. The CDR3, as DNA: TGTGCCAGCAGCCGAGGACTAGCACAGGGCGAGCAGTTCTTC. Translated: CASSRGLAQGEQFF.

The count of this clonotype is one. The rearrangement uses TRBV19 and TRBJ1-5; D call uncertain. The ends were cut back, 0 bases at V and 0 bases at J, with 12 bases in the middle. CDR3 size: 17 residues. Germline V gives CDR1 LNHDA, CDR2 SQIVND (reference sequence). CDR3 DNA: TGTGCCAGTAGTATAGATCACGGGGAAAATAGCAATCAGCCCCAGCATTTT. Its translation is CASSIDHGENSNQPQHF. Full variable domain (missing parts from reference TRBV19 and TRBJ1-5): DGGITQSPKYLFRKEGQNVTLSCEQNLNHDAMYWYRQDPGQGLRLIYYSQIVNDFQKGDIAEGYSVSREKKESFPLTVTSAQKNPTAFYLCASSIDHGENSNQPQHFGDGTRLSIL.

This clonotype has ten or more counts. The J gene is TRBJ1-1, the V gene TRBV7-9; 7 bases are a match to TRBD1. The V and J ends lost 5 bases and 2 bases, in that order; junction bases with no gene match: 5. Germline assignment: CDR1 SEHNR and CDR2 FQNEAQ (reference sequence). The length of the CDR3 is 14 residues. The DNA for the CDR3 is TGTGCCAGCAGCCCGGGACAGCGAAACACTGAAGCTTTCTTT. Protein: CASSPGQRNTEAFF. The entire variable domain, with the rest obtained from reference TRBV7-9 and TRBJ1-1, is as follows: DTGVSQNPRHKITKRGQNVTFRCDPISEHNRLYWYRQTLGQGPEFLTYFQNEAQLEKSRLLSDRFSAERPKGSFSTLEIQRTEQGDSAMYLCASSPGQRNTEAFFGQGTRLTVV.

The V call is TRBV7-9, the J call TRBJ1-1; D gene uncertain. Germline V gene sequence: CDR1 SEHNR, CDR2 FQNEAQ (reference sequence). Trimming pared 0 bases from V and 3 bases from J, leaving 5 bases between. The CDR3 has 13 amino acids. For the CDR3, the DNA is TGTGCCAGCAGCTTAGCGACGGACACTGAAGCTTTCTTT. Its protein is CASSLATDTEAFF.

This clonotype turned up a few times. This rearrangement joins TRBV10-2 to TRBJ2-7, with D possibly matching TRBD2 (5 bases). The CDR3 length is 11 residues. With 8 bases removed from V and 3 bases from J, the gap between germline ends came to 8 bases. Germline assignment: CDR1 WSHSY and CDR2 SAAADI. The CDR3 sequence is CASSGIYEQYF. For the CDR3, the DNA is TGCGCCAGCTCGGGGATCTACGAGCAGTACTTC.

Turning to this clonotype: At one boundary the junction diverges from the germline segment, which might be a read error. This chain connects TRBV5-1 to TRBJ2-2, with 8 bases identical to TRBD2. Looked up from germline, CDR1 is SGHRS and CDR2 is YFSETQ. The CDR3 sequence is 16 residues long. CDR3 nucleotides: TGCGCCAGCAGATCTAGCGGGCCAACGAACGCCGGGGAGCTGTTTTTT. Protein: CASRSSGPTNAGELFF.

The chain uses TRBV19 and TRBJ2-7; 10 bases agree with TRBD1. CDR1 is LNHDA and CDR2 is SQIVND in the germline V gene (reference sequence). V lost 5 bases and J lost 5; bases outside the gene matches: 6. CDR3 length: 14 amino acids. CDR3 residues: CASSFGTGVHEQYF. CDR3 sequence (DNA): TGTGCCAGTAGTTTCGGGACAGGGGTCCACGAGCAGTACTTC.

This clonotype was recorded once. This chain uses TRBV10-1 with TRBJ2-1; 12 bases are a match to TRBD2. V lost 2 bases and J lost 0; bases outside the gene matches: 2. In germline, CDR1 is WNHNN, CDR2 SYGVQD (reference sequence). This CDR3 is built from 17 residues. The CDR3 reads CASSEGLAGSSYNEQFF. The CDR3 DNA reads TGCGCCAGCAGTGAGGGACTAGCGGGGAGCTCCTACAATGAGCAGTTCTTC.

This clonotype has just a few counts. A single base separates this from a much larger clone, so it may be a read error. V gene TRBV5-1 combines with J gene TRBJ2-7; TRBD2 matches 8 bases. V shed 3 bases and J 5 bases; nucleotides not matched to a gene: 7. The CDR3 runs 14 residues. Germline-derived CDR1 and CDR2 are SGHRS and YFSETQ. The CDR3 DNA reads as TGCGCCAGCAGCTCGGCCGGGGGGGTCCACGAGCAGTACTTC. Protein sequence: CASSSAGGVHEQYF.

The chain combines TRBV7-6 with TRBJ1-1, with 8 nucleotides matching TRBD1. V shed 5 bases and J 5 bases; nucleotides not matched to a gene: 7. This CDR3 has 14 amino acids. Per the germline V gene, CDR1 is SGHVS and CDR2 is FNYEAQ. In DNA form, the CDR3 reads TGTGCCAGCAGCGCCCGGACAGGGAGAACTGAAGCTTTCTTT. Translated: CASSARTGRTEAFF.

The CDR3 DNA sequence: TGTGCCTCCCTAGCGGCGACCTTCAATGAGCAGTTCTTC. Translating gives CASLAATFNEQFF. The genes are TRBV7-2 and TRBJ2-1; 7 nucleotides match TRBD2. The CDR3 totals 13 residues. From germline, CDR1 is SGHTA and CDR2 FQGNSA. The ends lost 11 bases at V and 6 bases at J; junction bases unmatched: 10.

This clonotype was seen a single time. This chain uses TRBV7-2 with TRBJ1-1, with D hard to call. V lost 6 bases, J lost 1 base, and 12 bases lay in between. This CDR3 contains 14 residues. The germline CDR1 and CDR2 sequences are SGHTA and FQGNSA. CDR3 sequence: CASRKTNWNTEAFF. CDR3 nucleotide sequence: TGTGCCAGCAGGAAGACGAATTGGAACACTGAAGCTTTCTTT.

The J gene is TRBJ2-1, the V gene TRBV6-1, with D uncertain. The CDR3 is 13 residues long. CDR1 MNHNS and CDR2 SASEGT come from the germline V gene. Trimming took 5 bases from V and 6 from J, leaving 11 bases between them. The CDR3 DNA sequence: TGTGCCAGCAGTCAGACTGATTTCAATGAGCAGTTCTTC. Amino acid sequence: CASSQTDFNEQFF.

The chain joins TRBV6-5 to TRBJ2-3, with TRBD1 as a possible D gene (6 bases). The V end lost 4 bases, the J end lost 0 bases, and 11 bases lay between the germline ends. Per germline, CDR1 MNHEY and CDR2 SVGAGI. This CDR3 has 15 amino acids. CDR3 in DNA: TGTGCCAGCAGTTCAGGACAGACAAGCACAGATACGCAGTATTTT. It specifies CASSSGQTSTDTQYF.